The subject of this entry is one T cell receptor (beta chain). Which antigen it targets is not known. No base-level quality is on record; no much larger clone is a single base apart. The data are from a study of cytomegalovirus exposure and HLA in healthy donors (dated by TCRdb to 2017 to 2019). As for the study more broadly: An earlier analysis of under 600 of the donors reported 276 Gb of sequence data and 100 million to 140 million unique TCR beta sequences from some 180 million T cells. The study aimed to test whether signatures of past pathogen exposure could be identified by cataloging public T cell receptors. Rather than using new phenotypic data, the later analysis identified candidate immune exposures from TCR beta sequences and from how often those sequences occurred across donors. A later analysis re-analyzed previously published TCR beta repertoires from 666 donors and added high-resolution HLA genotyping to study TCR occurrence patterns. On average, over 200,000 unique TCR beta nucleotide sequences were sequenced per donor among 300 to 500 genotyped donors of the cohort, with roughly a sixth of those sequences being non-productive. Class I and class II HLA loci were covered by the typing at four-digit resolution. The T cell repertoires of several hundred subjects were profiled by immunosequencing and related to cytomegalovirus serostatus. A later genetic analysis took genome-wide SNP genotypes for about 55% of the 666 donors and used that subset as a discovery cohort. About 280 gigabases of sequencing data and 80 million or so unique TCR sequences were included in an early release covering roughly 600 HLA-typed donors. Every repertoire in the discovery cohort had been generated on one and the same sequencing platform. Donor age, sex, ethnicity and CMV serostatus were collected together with the repertoire data. The study combined high-throughput TCR immunosequencing, statistical association of individual TCRs with disease status, and machine learning to predict cytomegalovirus infection status. An earlier analysis of about 600 of the donors used high-throughput TCR beta sequencing to judge whether each TCR beta V gene segment behaved as functional or pseudogenic. Among the roughly 400 genotyped donors, under 90% belonged to the genetic ancestry cluster associated with self-reported Caucasian donors. A separate validation cohort of 90 to 150 different subjects was used in addition to the roughly 640-subject first cohort. Five DR-DQ haplotypes were handled as single units for association and clustering because linkage in the cohort was strong. Typing coverage differed by locus: A, B, C, DRB1 and DQB1 were typed in roughly 620-640 donors, DQA1 in roughly 510, DPA1 in approximately 610, and DPB1 in approximately 450. Paper-wide results and their limitations: When HLA alleles, especially DR and DQ, strongly co-occurred, attributing TCR associations to individual alleles was difficult. The sequencing pipeline was judged likely to have produced a cluster of highly shared sequence variants as a technical artifact. According to the authors, the approach could potentially be generalized to other disease states and immunological phenotypes. The only immune exposure information available for the cohort was CMV serostatus. A further reported finding was that TCR beta sequences accurately predicted the HLA-A and HLA-B alleles for most subjects in the first cohort. The study listed approximately 150 TCR beta chains as associated with cytomegalovirus. The earlier analysis of about 600 of the donors excluded some 15 rarely observed V segments, including chromosome 9 orphons, because counts were too low. At a false discovery rate of 0.05, a later analysis linked under 20,000 TCR beta sequences to specific HLA alleles. In an earlier analysis of approximately 600 of the donors, most TCR beta V segments were observed in productive rearrangements about 90% or about 30% of the time, broadly matching IMGT annotations. HLA typing was unavailable for some donors at each locus, so association tests used only the typed subset. An association between a missense DCLRE1C variant and V-gene and J-gene trimming of TCR beta chains was found in a later genetic analysis and replicated in an independent cohort. A few of the identified cytomegalovirus-associated TCR beta chains were confirmed in vitro to be specific for cytomegalovirus antigens. Linkage disequilibrium might explain the correlated functional status among segregating V segments, but an unknown experimental factor could not be ruled out. Across donors, most TCR sequences were observed very rarely, whereas some public TCRs were present in many individuals. Only TCR beta chains were sequenced in this cohort, and the absence of alpha or paired-chain data limited detectable features. In a later analysis, TCR association rates were found to vary across HLA loci, with the most associated TCRs seen for DRB1 alleles and the fewest for HLA-C alleles. Sequencing depth was assumed to be roughly uniform across donors in the presence/absence analyses, though that assumption may not hold. The classifier was reported to diagnose cytomegalovirus status with high specificity and sensitivity in both the original cohort and the validation cohort. A later analysis found that most CMV-associated TCR beta chains appeared HLA-restricted, with HLA associations seemingly driven largely by CMV exposure. A later genetic analysis reported fewer N-insertions in productive TCRs among donors in an Asian-associated ancestry cluster than the approximately 670-donor mean. A later analysis reported that several top co-occurrence clusters appeared linked to parvovirus B19, influenza, CMV and Epstein-Barr virus. Some IMGT-functional V segments, including TRBV6-2 and TRBV6-3, could not be told apart with the 87-base-pair reads, so those segments were excluded. In a later analysis, HLA-associated TCR beta chains showed more clonal expansion and lower generation probabilities than non-associated chains that were equally common.

Library generation was performed with the immunoSEQ multiplex PCR assay. A mixture of 60 forward primers for TCR Vbeta segments and 13 reverse primers for TCR Jbeta segments was used in the multiplex PCR. Amplification of the CDR3 region of rearranged TCR beta genes was performed with a multiplex PCR assay on genomic DNA. The Illumina HiSeq System was used to sequence the amplified TCR beta libraries as 87-base-pair reads. As for how the authors treated the data: In a later analysis, roughly 80 million unique TCR beta chains were counted across the 650 to 700 repertoires, and about 10 million of these chains were shared by at least two donors. Raw reads were error-corrected and collapsed into unique sequences by a nearest-neighbor algorithm in which closely related sequences were merged to remove PCR and sequencing errors. V, D and J gene segments were assigned by aligning CDR3 sequences to IMGT reference sequences. For a sequence to be retained, a match of at least six nucleotides to both a V gene segment and a J gene segment was required. Rearrangements were classified as productive when the CDR3 lacked stop codons and remained in frame with V and J, and all other rearrangements were classified as non-productive. CDR3 was defined by IMGT convention, running from the second conserved V-encoded cysteine to the conserved J-encoded phenylalanine. Sequences without an unambiguous match to a single V gene segment were excluded from the earlier analysis of several hundred of the donors. An earlier analysis of a few hundred of the donors called V segments functional above 56.7% productive rearrangements and segregating when the between-donor standard deviation exceeded 5%. A statistical classification framework was built for diagnosing cytomegalovirus status from the catalog of TCR beta chain sequences. V and J gene assignment, in a later analysis, came from comparing TCR nucleotide sequences with IMGT/GENE-DB human TR gene sequences. Using the TCRdist pipeline, a later analysis assigned CDR3 sequences along with most-parsimonious VDJ recombination scenarios. A later analysis defined each TCR beta chain by its CDR3 amino acid sequence plus V-gene family, and excluded reads lacking a unique V-gene family. In a later analysis, approximately 590 highly shared, low-generation-probability nucleotide sequences were removed to address suspected cross-contamination and a sequencing artifact. In a later analysis, a clonal expansion index for each public chain was calculated from normalized within-repertoire ranks of inferred template counts. In a later analysis, generation probabilities were computed using a VDJ recombination model fitted to out-of-frame rearrangements, and the results were checked against IGoR. A later analysis scored TCR-TCR, TCR-HLA and TCR-CMV co-occurrence with hypergeometric tests, applying a repertoire-size bias correction to TCR pairs. In a later analysis, false discovery rates were estimated by permuting HLA or CMV assignments 20 times. A later analysis grouped co-occurring TCRs with DBSCAN, adding TCRdist sequence similarity when clustering within HLA-allele-positive subsets. Repertoires with fewer than 30,000 or more than 120,000 public chains, plus five repertoires with anomalous nucleotide sharing, were excluded from co-occurrence clustering. In TCRdb, the immuneACCESS table is reduced to in-frame sequences with V and J assigned. These tables do not hold every clone; where another copy was compared, an unresolved V gene accounts for under half, and the others remain unexplained. The V and J calls and the clone size are those of that table, but D and trimming were determined from the DNA. The sample table records about 150,000 clones; more than 75% of these occur just once. The top ten hold about 8.3% of the sample.

The cohort was made up of approximately 670 healthy bone marrow donors. At the time of sampling, all cohort members were nominally healthy, though unrecorded immune exposures were likely present. The donor tested CMV seropositive, placing the donor among the approximately 310 seropositive members of the cohort. A peripheral blood sample was provided by each donor, and peripheral blood mononuclear cells were used for TCR beta sequencing. Genomic DNA was extracted from the blood cell samples with the Qiagen DNeasy Blood Extraction Kit. Per the germline V gene, ENHRY is the CDR1 and SYGVKD is the CDR2. V is shortened by 5 bases, J by 4 bases, and the region joining them spans 11 bases. The CDR3 numbers 14 residues from cysteine through phenylalanine. Left in the record is the CDR3 DNA by itself, 42 bases read in frame from the first base.

Sequencing was carried out using PBMCs. The receptor was derived from a man aged 25-45 years in good health and CMV-seropositive. The sequence is built from TRBV10-3 and TRBJ1-4; tentative D gene TRBD1, with 5 bases matching. The CDR3 region has the sequence CAISNSQDNEKLFF. The bases read TGTGCCATCAGTAACTCACAGGATAATGAAAAACTGTTTTTT.